Below are 29 T cell receptor beta chains sequenced from a single sample in a study of blood T cell repertoires in COVID-19 (dated by TCRdb to the early 2020s). Library preparation was by the immunoSEQ multiplex PCR assay. TCRdb took over this immuneACCESS table, retaining in-frame rearrangements with V and J assigned. Such tables are incomplete; in checked studies, under half of the missing clones stem from an unresolved V gene, and the remainder is unexplained. Present in this sample are over 250,000 clones, 88% of which were seen just once. The ten most abundant clones make up roughly 4% of the sample. Sequenced input: peripheral blood. The receptors here all came from a man between 60 and 70 years old who had recovered from COVID-19.

The chain combines TRBV18 with TRBJ2-7, with a weak D call TRBD1 (7 bases). The length of the CDR3 is 18 residues. Germline CDR1 and CDR2: KGHSH and LQKENI. The V end lost 1 base, the J end lost 2 bases, and 21 bases lay between the germline ends. The chain's CDR3 is CASSPLRFGGTDAYEQYF. CDR3 DNA: TGTGCCAGCTCACCACTCAGATTCGGAGGGACAGATGCCTACGAGCAGTACTTC.

The chain links TRBV18 to TRBJ2-1; TRBD1 aligns across 7 bases. This CDR3 has 14 residues. Germline CDR1 and CDR2: KGHSH and LQKENI. V was clipped by 5 bases and J by 5 bases; unmatched bases: 6. In nucleotides, the CDR3 is TGTGCCAGCTCAACGGACAGGATTAACAATGAGCAGTTCTTC. It codes for CASSTDRINNEQFF.

The chain uses TRBV5-1 and TRBJ2-5; 13 nucleotides line up with TRBD2. This CDR3 region has 16 residues. Per germline, CDR1 SGHRS and CDR2 YFSETQ. The trim removed 3 bases at V and 6 bases at J, leaving 8 bases unmatched. The DNA for the CDR3 is TGCGCCAGCAGCTGGTCCGGGACTAGCGGGGACCAGACCCAGTACTTC. Translated: CASSWSGTSGDQTQYF. Full variable domain (outside the CDR3, taken from reference TRBV5-1 and TRBJ2-5): KAGVTQTPRYLIKTRGQQVTLSCSPISGHRSVSWYQQTPGQGLQFLFEYFSETQRNKGNFPGRFSGRQFSNSRSEMNVSTLELGDSALYLCASSWSGTSGDQTQYFGPGTRLLVL.

The CDR3: CASSRTGDTEAFF. The DNA of the CDR3 is TGTGCCAGCTCACGGACAGGGGACACTGAAGCTTTCTTT. This sequence joins TRBV18 and TRBJ1-1; 9 bases are a match to TRBD1. The CDR3 length is 13 residues. The germline V gene encodes CDR1 KGHSH and CDR2 LQKENI. Trimming cost V 4 bases and J 3 bases; bases outside gene matches: 0.

V and J are TRBV7-2 and TRBJ2-1, with TRBD2 matching 11 bases. J was trimmed by 7 bases and V by 5 bases; bases with no gene match: 13. Germline V gene sequence: CDR1 SGHTA, CDR2 FQGNSA. The CDR3 length is 17 residues. The chain's CDR3 is CASSPSRLAGGRNEQFF. Here the CDR3 DNA reads TGTGCCAGCAGCCCGTCCAGATTAGCGGGGGGGCGGAATGAGCAGTTCTTC.

This clone was detected only once. The chain recombines TRBV6-4 with TRBJ1-1; 8 bases line up with TRBD1. The ends lost 4 bases at V and 2 bases at J; junction bases unmatched: 6. The CDR3 is 15 amino acids. The germline gives CDR1 MRHNA, CDR2 SNTAGT. The CDR3 spells CASSALGQGNTEAFF. The CDR3 DNA is TGTGCCAGCAGTGCCTTAGGACAGGGTAACACTGAAGCTTTCTTT.

This chain uses TRBV30 with TRBJ1-6; D is possibly TRBD1 (6 bases). Germline V gene data show CDR1 as GTSNPN and CDR2 as SVGIG (reference sequence). The V end lost 5 bases, the J end lost 7 bases, and 9 bases lay between the germline ends. This CDR3 is built from 12 residues. CDR3 sequence: CAWDRTNSPLHF. The CDR3 DNA reads TGTGCCTGGGACAGGACAAATTCACCCCTCCACTTT.

J is TRBJ1-4 and V is TRBV10-3; the D gene is possibly TRBD1 (6 bases). Germline V gene lookup returns CDR1 ENHRY and CDR2 SYGVKD. This CDR3 is built from 13 residues. V lost 11 bases and J 8 bases, leaving 18 bases between the germline ends. The CDR3: CAARSGAEEKLFF. The CDR3 DNA reads as TGTGCCGCCCGGTCAGGGGCGGAAGAAAAACTGTTTTTT.

As concerns this clone: The same CDR3 can be traced to other DNA sequences in this sample. This chain links TRBV18 with TRBJ1-4; a possible D gene is TRBD1 (5 bases). V shed 3 bases and J shed 4 bases, with 6 bases lying between them. Germline V gene data show CDR1 as KGHSH and CDR2 as LQKENI. The CDR3 has 13 amino acids. The CDR3 loop is CASSPTVNEKLFF. The CDR3 DNA is TGTGCCAGCTCACCGACAGTTAATGAAAAACTGTTTTTT.

This clone occurred a few times. V and J are TRBV11-3 and TRBJ2-1; unclear D gene. The length of the CDR3 is 12 residues. Trimming stripped 4 bases from V and 6 bases from J, with 7 bases between. Germline V gene sequence: CDR1 SGHNT, CDR2 YENEEA. Here the CDR3 reads CASSYDSNEQFF. The CDR3 DNA sequence: TGTGCCAGCAGCTATGATAGCAATGAGCAGTTCTTC.

The V and J genes are TRBV3-1 (or the pseudogene TRBV3-2) and TRBJ2-7; 9 bases match TRBD2. The ends lost 3 bases at V and 1 base at J; junction bases unmatched: 13. This CDR3 region has 18 residues. Germline CDR1 and CDR2: LGHDT and YNNKEL (reference sequence). The CDR3 loop is CASSHPTSGYPYSYEQYF. Written as DNA, the CDR3 is TGTGCCAGCAGCCATCCGACTAGCGGATATCCGTATTCCTACGAGCAGTACTTC.

The chain combines TRBV4-2 with TRBJ2-1, with 11 bases identical to TRBD2. Germline assignment: CDR1 LGHNA and CDR2 YNFKEQ. This CDR3 is 18 amino acids long. V shed 1 base, J shed 7 bases, and the junction held 12 bases outside the gene matches. The CDR3 sequence is CASSQVITSGGAGNEQFF. The CDR3 DNA follows: TGTGCCAGCAGCCAAGTAATTACTAGCGGGGGCGCCGGGAATGAGCAGTTCTTC.

CDR3 DNA sequence: TGTGCCAGCAGCTCGTTTAGCGGGACTGAAGCTTTCTTT. Translating it yields CASSSFSGTEAFF. The V and J genes are TRBV7-3 and TRBJ1-1; D unclear. The ends were cut back, 4 bases at V and 5 bases at J, with 11 bases in the middle. Per the germline V gene, CDR1 is SGHTA and CDR2 is FQGTGA. The length of the CDR3 is 13 residues. Variable domain in full (rest from reference TRBV7-3 and TRBJ1-1): GAGVSQTPSNKVTEKGKYVELRCDPISGHTALYWYRQSLGQGPEFLIYFQGTGAADDSGLPNDRFFAVRPEGSVSTLKIQRTERGDSAVYLCASSSFSGTEAFFGQGTRLTVV.

This chain joins TRBV5-1 and TRBJ1-1; D ambiguous. Trimming pared 0 bases from V and 2 bases from J, leaving 11 bases between. Germline assignment: CDR1 SGHRS and CDR2 YFSETQ. The CDR3 runs to 15 residues. The CDR3 DNA follows: TGCGCCAGCAGCTTGGACAGTCCTTTTAACACTGAAGCTTTCTTT. This translates into CASSLDSPFNTEAFF.

V usage is TRBV19 and J usage is TRBJ2-1; 12 bases align to TRBD2. The V gene's germline CDR1 is LNHDA and CDR2 SQIVND (reference sequence). The CDR3 is 20 residues long. The trim removed 2 bases at V and 1 base at J, leaving 12 bases unmatched. The CDR3 region is CASSIWASGGALRSYNEQFF. The CDR3 coding sequence is TGTGCCAGTAGTATATGGGCTAGCGGGGGGGCACTCCGGTCCTACAATGAGCAGTTCTTC. Based on the CDR3 plus reference TRBV19 and TRBJ2-1, the full variable domain is DGGITQSPKYLFRKEGQNVTLSCEQNLNHDAMYWYRQDPGQGLRLIYYSQIVNDFQKGDIAEGYSVSREKKESFPLTVTSAQKNPTAFYLCASSIWASGGALRSYNEQFFGPGTRLTVL.

This clone was seen a single time. The rearrangement uses TRBV7-2 and TRBJ1-3, with D hard to call. Between the trimmed V and J ends, which lost 6 bases and 0 bases, there was a span of 12 bases. The CDR3 runs 15 residues. The germline V gene has CDR1 SGHTA and CDR2 FQGNSA. The CDR3 nucleotides are TGTGCCAGCAGGTACAGCAGGTACTCTGGAAACACCATATATTTT. Protein sequence: CASRYSRYSGNTIYF.

On this clone: Germline and junction disagree at one end, which may indicate a read error. The V and J genes are TRBV7-7 and TRBJ2-5; possibly TRBD1 for D (6 bases). Per germline, CDR1 SSHAT and CDR2 FNYEAQ (reference sequence). The CDR3 contains 13 residues. The CDR3 DNA reads TGTGCTAGCAGCTTAGGACAGCAAGAGACCCAGTACTTC. It codes for CASSLGQQETQYF.

The CDR3 bases are TGCGCCAGCAGCCAAGAAAGTCAACGGGTTTACTCCTCAGCCCATACGCAGTATTTT. Amino acids: CASSQESQRVYSSAHTQYF. The chain combines TRBV4-1 with TRBJ2-3; D unresolved. From germline, CDR1 is MGHRA and CDR2 YSYEKL. This CDR3 comprises 19 residues. With 0 bases removed from V and 7 bases from J, the gap between germline ends came to 26 bases.

This clone appeared once. The J gene is TRBJ2-1, the V gene TRBV15; 16 bases match TRBD2. This CDR3 contains 19 residues. V lost 6 bases, J lost 4 bases, and 12 bases stayed unmatched. Germline loops: CDR1 LNHNV, CDR2 YYDKDF (reference sequence). The CDR3 reads CATRGAGLAGGPGYNEQFF. In nucleotides, the CDR3 is TGTGCCACCAGAGGCGCGGGACTAGCGGGGGGGCCAGGGTACAATGAGCAGTTCTTC.

The sample holds a few counts of this clone. The chain uses TRBV2 and TRBJ2-7; no clear D gene. This CDR3 has 14 residues. From germline, CDR1 is SNHLY and CDR2 FYNNEI. Trimming took off 4 bases at V and 3 bases at J, with 13 bases between the two ends. As DNA, the CDR3 is TGTGCCAGCAGTGTGGATCCCCCGGGCTACGAGCAGTACTTC. Translating gives CASSVDPPGYEQYF.

The V gene is TRBV9, the J gene TRBJ2-7; D may be TRBD1 (5 bases). V gave up 4 bases and J gave up 3 bases, with 8 bases separating them. This CDR3 comprises 12 residues. Germline values: CDR1 SGDLS, CDR2 YYNGEE. CDR3: CASSRQGYEQYF. The CDR3 DNA reads as TGTGCCAGCAGCCGGCAGGGCTACGAGCAGTACTTC.

The rearrangement joins TRBV3-1 (or the pseudogene TRBV3-2) to TRBJ1-6; the D is unclear. CDR1 and CDR2 from the germline V gene are LGHDT and YNNKEL (reference sequence). The V end lost 1 base, the J end lost 6 bases, and 13 bases lay between the germline ends. The length of the CDR3 is 16 residues. The CDR3 nucleotides are TGTGCCAGCAGCCAAGCAGCGGCCCTGAGTAATTCACCCCTCCACTTT. The encoded protein is CASSQAAALSNSPLHF.

In this sample, this clone turned up a few times. CDR3 region: CASSHAGSGTGDSPLHF. CDR3 DNA: TGCGCCAGCAGCCATGCCGGCTCCGGGACGGGGGATTCACCCCTCCACTTT. V usage is TRBV4-1 and J usage is TRBJ1-6, with TRBD1 as a possible D gene (5 bases). Between the trimmed V and J ends, which lost 3 bases and 8 bases, there was a span of 20 bases. CDR1 is MGHRA and CDR2 is YSYEKL in the germline V gene. This CDR3 is 17 amino acids long.

The rearrangement joins TRBV11-3 to TRBJ2-3; tentatively, D is TRBD1 (6 bases). V gave up 5 bases and J gave up 4 bases, with 10 bases separating them. Germline CDR1 is SGHNT and CDR2 is YENEEA. The CDR3 is 13 amino acids. The CDR3 loop is CASSTTGPDTQYF. The CDR3 DNA is TGTGCCAGCAGCACTACAGGGCCAGATACGCAGTATTTT. Filled out from reference TRBV11-3 and TRBJ2-3, the complete variable domain reads EAGVVQSPRYKIIEKKQPVAFWCNPISGHNTLYWYLQNLGQGPELLIRYENEEAVDDSQLPKDRFSAERLKGVDSTLKIQPAELGDSAVYLCASSTTGPDTQYFGPGTRLTVL.

The chain has TRBV29-1 and TRBJ1-1; no clear D gene. The CDR3 consists of 14 residues. V was cut by 3 bases and J by 4 bases, with 15 bases left in between. Germline CDR1 and CDR2: SQVTM and ANQGSEA. The CDR3 bases are TGCAGCGTTGATGGTTCGGGTCTTGGCACTGAAGCTTTCTTT. Residues: CSVDGSGLGTEAFF.

This sequence joins TRBV10-2 and TRBJ2-1; possible D gene TRBD2, 6 bases. The CDR3 covers 13 residues. Germline loops: CDR1 WSHSY, CDR2 SAAADI. The V end was cut by 9 bases, the J end by 7 bases, with 16 bases between. The CDR3 loop is CASWGEDKNEQFF. As DNA, the CDR3 is TGCGCCAGTTGGGGGGAGGATAAAAATGAGCAGTTCTTC.

This clone was seen only a few times. The rearrangement joins TRBV2 to TRBJ1-6; 7 bases match TRBD1. In germline, CDR1 is SNHLY, CDR2 FYNNEI. The CDR3 loop spans 14 amino acids. With V trimmed by 10 bases and J by 6 bases, 9 bases remained unmatched. CDR3 loop: CAIEPRDSNSPLHF. CDR3 nucleotide sequence: TGTGCCATCGAACCCCGGGACAGTAATTCACCCCTCCACTTT.

The table lists this clone with a count of one. This chain connects TRBV15 to TRBJ1-1; TRBD1 agrees at 8 bases. The germline V gene has CDR1 LNHNV and CDR2 YYDKDF (reference sequence). The CDR3 is 17 residues long. Trimming took 1 base from V and 7 from J; bases not matched to a gene: 14. This CDR3 reads CATSRVGDLDRVSEAFF. For the CDR3, the DNA is TGTGCCACCAGCAGAGTAGGGGATTTGGACAGGGTTAGTGAAGCTTTCTTT. The variable domain in full, with the rest retrieved from reference TRBV15 and TRBJ1-1, is DAMVIQNPRYQVTQFGKPVTLSCSQTLNHNVMYWYQQKSSQAPKLLFHYYDKDFNNEADTPDNFQSRRPNTSFCFLDIRSPGLGDTAMYLCATSRVGDLDRVSEAFFGQGTRLTVV.

The V call is TRBV3-1 (or the pseudogene TRBV3-2), the J call TRBJ2-7; tentative D call: TRBD2 (5 bases). CDR1 is LGHDT and CDR2 is YNNKEL in the germline V gene (reference sequence). This CDR3 comprises 16 residues. V lost 1 base to trimming and J lost 3 bases, with 16 bases between them. Here the CDR3 DNA reads TGTGCCAGCAGCCAAGTACCGGGAAGCTGGGGCTACGAGCAGTACTTC. Residues: CASSQVPGSWGYEQYF.